The 19 T cell receptor beta chains given below trace back to one sample, sequenced in a study of blood T cell repertoires in COVID-19. Repertoires were generated with immunoSEQ multiplex PCR, while TCRdb's copy carries only in-frame clones and drops some. The table records hundreds of thousands of clones, roughly 84% of them present only once. The sequenced material came from PBMCs or T cells enriched from blood (not recorded which). The receptor set was obtained from a woman younger than 45 who had recovered from COVID-19.

This chain connects TRBV29-1 to TRBJ1-5; 8 bases agree with TRBD1. With 7 bases clipped from V and 1 base from J, the junction kept 3 bases outside the gene matches. CDR1 SQVTM and CDR2 ANQGSEA come from the germline V gene. This CDR3 has 13 amino acids. DNA of the CDR3: TGCAGCGCTAGGACAGGGAGCAATCAGCCCCAGCATTTT. It specifies CSARTGSNQPQHF.

V and J are TRBV19 and TRBJ2-7; D is possibly TRBD2 (5 bases). Germline CDR1 is LNHDA and CDR2 is SQIVND (reference sequence). Trimming cost V 9 bases and J 3 bases, with 18 bases left between them. This CDR3 has 14 residues. CDR3 in amino acids: CASATEGTVYEQYF. The CDR3 bases are TGTGCCAGCGCCACAGAGGGAACGGTCTACGAGCAGTACTTC. Together with reference TRBV19 and TRBJ2-7, the CDR3 gives the full variable domain: DGGITQSPKYLFRKEGQNVTLSCEQNLNHDAMYWYRQDPGQGLRLIYYSQIVNDFQKGDIAEGYSVSREKKESFPLTVTSAQKNPTAFYLCASATEGTVYEQYFGPGTRLTVT.

This rearrangement joins TRBV5-6 to TRBJ2-3; 8 bases fit TRBD2. The germline V gene encodes CDR1 SGHDT and CDR2 YYEEEE. This CDR3 contains 16 residues. The junction had 9 bases not matched to a gene; V was cut back by 0 bases and J by 6 bases. The DNA of the CDR3 is TGTGCCAGCAGCTTGGCGGCTAGCGGGCTCAAGGATACGCAGTATTTT. Translated: CASSLAASGLKDTQYF.

The chain uses TRBV14 and TRBJ1-6, with D maybe TRBD1 (5 bases). With 1 base removed from V and 2 bases from J, the gap between germline ends came to 9 bases. Germline assignment: CDR1 SGHDN and CDR2 FVKESK. The CDR3 covers 16 residues. CDR3 residues: CASSQVTGAYNSPLHF. The DNA of the CDR3 is TGTGCCAGCAGCCAAGTCACGGGGGCCTATAATTCACCCCTCCACTTT.

This clone was seen a single time. V and J are TRBV28 and TRBJ2-3; D unresolved. The germline gives CDR1 MDHEN, CDR2 SYDVKM. CDR3 size: 15 residues. V was trimmed by 2 bases and J by 1 base, leaving 10 bases between them. DNA of the CDR3: TGTGCCAGCAGTTTAAATTCGGTGGGCACAGATACGCAGTATTTT. This gives the protein CASSLNSVGTDTQYF.

J is TRBJ2-7 and V is TRBV7-6, with 8 positions matching TRBD2. Trimming removed 6 bases from V and 1 base from J; junction bases left unmatched: 8. Per germline, CDR1 SGHVS and CDR2 FNYEAQ. This CDR3 has 15 amino acids. CDR3 in amino acids: CASRKGLAASYEQYF. CDR3 DNA sequence: TGTGCCAGCAGGAAAGGACTAGCCGCGTCCTACGAGCAGTACTTC.

The chain is built from TRBV10-2 and TRBJ1-3; 9 positions agree with TRBD1. Germline trimming cut 6 bases from V and 0 bases from J; bases unmatched to any gene: 6. CDR3 length equals 16 residues. The germline gives CDR1 WSHSY, CDR2 SAAADI. CDR3: CASSIGDRDSGNTIYF. CDR3 nucleotides: TGCGCCAGCAGCATCGGGGACAGGGACTCTGGAAACACCATATATTTT.

This rearrangement joins TRBV19 to TRBJ1-5; weak D call: TRBD1 (5 bases). The CDR3 consists of 14 residues. The V end lost 8 bases, the J end lost 2 bases, and 13 bases lay between the germline ends. Looked up from germline, CDR1 is LNHDA and CDR2 is SQIVND (reference sequence). DNA for the CDR3: TGTGCCAGTGCGGGGGTGGGAGGCAATCAGCCCCAGCATTTT. Its translation: CASAGVGGNQPQHF.

The chain is built from TRBV6-2 or TRBV6-3 and TRBJ1-2; 9 nucleotides align to TRBD1. The CDR3 is made up of 17 amino acids. The V gene's germline CDR1 is MNHEY and CDR2 SVGEGT. V was clipped by 2 bases and J by 0 bases; unmatched bases: 7. CDR3 in amino acids: CASSYALGDRANYGYTF. DNA for the CDR3: TGTGCCAGCAGTTACGCCCTGGGGGACAGGGCTAACTATGGCTACACCTTC.

The CDR3 here is CASSLDRTGRGNTIYF. CDR3 DNA: TGTGCCAGCAGCTTAGATCGGACAGGGAGAGGAAACACCATATATTTT. The chain combines TRBV11-2 with TRBJ1-3; 8 positions agree with TRBD1. The ends lost 0 bases at V and 4 bases at J; junction bases unmatched: 5. The CDR3 has 16 residues. Per the germline V gene, CDR1 is SGHAT and CDR2 is FQNNGV.

The V call is TRBV28, the J call TRBJ1-1; D remains ambiguous. This CDR3 has 11 residues. Germline assignment: CDR1 MDHEN and CDR2 SYDVKM. V gave up 4 bases and J gave up 4 bases, with 4 bases separating them. CDR3 sequence reads: CASSSVTEAFF. In nucleotides, the CDR3 is TGTGCCAGCAGTTCGGTCACTGAAGCTTTCTTT.

This clone was seen a handful of times. The V gene is TRBV19, the J gene TRBJ2-1; 8 bases agree with TRBD1. Germline V gene data show CDR1 as LNHDA and CDR2 as SQIVND (reference sequence). Germline trimming cut 4 bases from V and 6 bases from J; bases unmatched to any gene: 11. This CDR3 is built from 16 residues. CDR3 sequence (DNA): TGTGCCAGTAGTACAGTTACGGGACAGGCTATCAATGAGCAGTTCTTC. Its protein is CASSTVTGQAINEQFF.

This chain connects TRBV27 to TRBJ1-2; D might be TRBD1 (5 bases). CDR3 length equals 16 residues. V lost 3 bases and J 2 bases, leaving 16 bases between the germline ends. Germline V CDR1 and CDR2: MNHEY, SMNVEV (reference sequence). The CDR3 coding sequence is TGTGCCAGCAGTTTCGGATTCAGGTCAGGGAACTATGGCTACACCTTC. The encoded protein is CASSFGFRSGNYGYTF.

The chain couples TRBV10-3 to TRBJ1-3; the D gene is possibly TRBD1 (5 bases). V lost 8 bases and J 2 bases, leaving 13 bases between the germline ends. The CDR3 extends over 14 amino acids. The germline V gene encodes CDR1 ENHRY and CDR2 SYGVKD. CDR3 sequence reads: CAISRERAGNTIYF. In DNA, the CDR3 is TGTGCCATCTCCAGGGAACGTGCTGGAAACACCATATATTTT.

In the case of this clone: Additional DNA sequences in this sample encode the identical CDR3. This chain joins TRBV9 and TRBJ1-1; D is perhaps TRBD1 (5 bases). CDR3 length: 13 amino acids. Trimming pared 1 base from V and 1 base from J, leaving 5 bases between. Germline CDR1 is SGDLS and CDR2 is YYNGEE. This chain's CDR3 is CASSVTGNTEAFF. The CDR3 bases are TGTGCCAGCAGCGTAACAGGGAACACTGAAGCTTTCTTT.

The V call is TRBV7-9, the J call TRBJ2-3; 12 positions match TRBD1. This CDR3 has 16 residues. Trimming at V came to 6 bases and at J to 4 bases, leaving 8 bases not matched to a gene. The germline gives CDR1 SEHNR, CDR2 FQNEAQ (reference sequence). CDR3 nucleotide sequence: TGTGCCAGCAGAAAACCCGGGACAGGGGGCGCAGATACGCAGTATTTT. This encodes CASRKPGTGGADTQYF.

This clone was observed a few times. The V gene is TRBV3-1 (or the pseudogene TRBV3-2), the J gene TRBJ1-6; 7 bases agree with TRBD1. Germline-derived CDR1 and CDR2 are LGHDT and YNNKEL (reference sequence). The CDR3 is 18 amino acids. Unmatched junction bases numbered 8, after V lost 0 bases and J lost 3 bases. CDR3 region: CASSQDRRRQGYNSPLHF. CDR3 sequence (DNA): TGTGCCAGCAGCCAAGATAGGAGGCGACAGGGCTATAATTCACCCCTCCACTTT.

The chain uses TRBV2 and TRBJ1-2; D is undetermined. Germline CDR1 and CDR2: SNHLY and FYNNEI. V gave up 2 bases and J gave up 4 bases, with 8 bases separating them. This CDR3 comprises 13 residues. CDR3 amino acids: CASSEWAAYGYTF. CDR3 DNA: TGTGCCAGCAGTGAATGGGCAGCCTATGGCTACACCTTC.

The table lists this clone with a few counts. The rearrangement links TRBV19 to TRBJ1-1; D remains ambiguous. The germline V and J ends were trimmed by 6 bases and 8 bases, with 19 bases remaining between them. Germline assignment: CDR1 LNHDA and CDR2 SQIVND (reference sequence). The CDR3 runs to 14 residues. CDR3 sequence reads: CASSYVMRLREAFF. DNA for the CDR3: TGTGCCAGTAGCTACGTCATGCGGCTGCGGGAAGCTTTCTTT. Full variable domain (remainder filled in from reference TRBV19 and TRBJ1-1): DGGITQSPKYLFRKEGQNVTLSCEQNLNHDAMYWYRQDPGQGLRLIYYSQIVNDFQKGDIAEGYSVSREKKESFPLTVTSAQKNPTAFYLCASSYVMRLREAFFGQGTRLTVV.